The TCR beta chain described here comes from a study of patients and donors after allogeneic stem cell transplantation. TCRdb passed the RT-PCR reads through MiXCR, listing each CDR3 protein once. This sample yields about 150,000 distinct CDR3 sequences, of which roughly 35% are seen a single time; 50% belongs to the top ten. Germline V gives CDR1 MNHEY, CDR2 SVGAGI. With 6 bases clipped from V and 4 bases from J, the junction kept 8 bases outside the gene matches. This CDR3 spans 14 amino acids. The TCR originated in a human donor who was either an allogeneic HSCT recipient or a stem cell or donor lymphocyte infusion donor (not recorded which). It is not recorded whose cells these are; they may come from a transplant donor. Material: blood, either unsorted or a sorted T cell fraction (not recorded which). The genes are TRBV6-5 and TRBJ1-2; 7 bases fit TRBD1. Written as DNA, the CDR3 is TGTGCCAGCAGGCGAGCCGGGACAGCCTATGGCTACACCTTC. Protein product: CASRRAGTAYGYTF.